A single sample gave rise to the 23 T cell receptor beta chains below, sequenced in a study of radiotherapy plus CTLA-4 blockade in lung cancer (dated by TCRdb to the late 2010s). The library was prepared using the immunoSEQ multiplex PCR assay. TCRdb holds this immuneACCESS table with in-frame rearrangements only. Some clones are missing; in checked studies, unresolved V genes explain under half, and the rest has no known cause. The sample contains about 120,000 clones, just under 90% of them found a single time. In total, the top ten clones hold roughly 6.9% of the sample. The material sequenced was peripheral blood, taken from a patient treated with radiotherapy plus ipilimumab. Receptors originate from a human donor with non-small cell lung cancer that progressed on radiotherapy plus ipilimumab.

This chain connects TRBV27 to TRBJ2-7; 8 bases map to TRBD1. The CDR3 consists of 17 residues. Unmatched junction bases numbered 15, after V lost 6 bases and J lost 2 bases. Germline-derived CDR1 and CDR2 are MNHEY and SMNVEV (reference sequence). Here the CDR3 DNA reads TGTGCCAGCAGCCGAAGGGGGACAGGAGATTTTGCCTACGAGCAGTACTTC. As protein: CASSRRGTGDFAYEQYF.

The count of this clone is one. The J gene is TRBJ2-5, the V gene TRBV30; D gene unclear. The V gene's germline CDR1 is GTSNPN and CDR2 SVGIG (reference sequence). The ends were cut back, 0 bases at V and 5 bases at J, with 13 bases in the middle. The CDR3 covers 14 residues. The chain's CDR3 is CAWSVSAAGETQYF. In nucleotides, the CDR3 is TGTGCCTGGAGTGTCTCGGCGGCTGGCGAGACCCAGTACTTC.

The chain combines TRBV29-1 with TRBJ2-5, with D perhaps given as TRBD1 or TRBD2 (7 bases each). The CDR3 is made up of 14 amino acids. V gave up 8 bases and J gave up 5 bases, with 21 bases separating them. CDR1 is SQVTM, CDR2 ANQGSEA, per germline. CDR3 DNA sequence: TGCAGCTCCAGGGAGGGGGCGGGGGCGGAGACCCAGTACTTC. Translating gives CSSREGAGAETQYF.

The CDR3 DNA reads as TGTGCCAGTAGTATTTTATCCGGGAACACTGAAGCTTTCTTT. Its translation is CASSILSGNTEAFF. The gene calls are TRBV19 and TRBJ1-1; D gene ambiguous. Between the trimmed V and J ends, which lost 3 bases and 1 base, there was a span of 9 bases. The CDR3 is made up of 14 amino acids. CDR1 LNHDA and CDR2 SQIVND come from the germline V gene (reference sequence).

V gene TRBV2 combines with J gene TRBJ1-3, with D unclear. CDR1 is SNHLY, CDR2 FYNNEI, per germline. Between the trimmed V and J ends, which lost 1 base and 3 bases, there was a span of 7 bases. The CDR3 spans 14 residues. The CDR3 DNA reads as TGTGCCAGCAGTGAAGGGTTTCGTGGAAACACCATATATTTT. The encoded protein is CASSEGFRGNTIYF. The variable domain in full, with the rest retrieved from reference TRBV2 and TRBJ1-3, is EPEVTQTPSHQVTQMGQEVILRCVPISNHLYFYWYRQILGQKVEFLVSFYNNEISEKSEIFDDQFSVERPDGSNFTLKIRSTKLEDSAMYFCASSEGFRGNTIYFGEGSWLTVV.

The V and J genes are TRBV5-1 and TRBJ2-5; TRBD1 matches at 8 bases. V was pared by 2 bases and J by 4 bases, with 4 bases of the junction left unmatched. CDR1 is SGHRS, CDR2 YFSETQ, per germline. This CDR3 region has 14 residues. In DNA form, the CDR3 reads TGCGCCAGCAGCTTCCAACAGGGGGGAGAGACCCAGTACTTC. This codes for CASSFQQGGETQYF.

V is TRBV9 and J is TRBJ2-5, with TRBD1 identical over 7 bases. CDR3 size: 15 residues. J lost 0 bases, V lost 3 bases, and 5 bases had no gene match. Germline V gives CDR1 SGDLS, CDR2 YYNGEE. CDR3 in amino acids: CASSAAGTDQETQYF. CDR3 nucleotide sequence: TGTGCCAGCAGCGCCGCCGGGACAGACCAAGAGACCCAGTACTTC.

The genes are TRBV10-3 and TRBJ2-7; D ambiguous. This CDR3 contains 12 residues. Germline CDR1 reads ENHRY; CDR2 reads SYGVKD. The germline V and J ends were trimmed by 3 bases and 0 bases, with 3 bases remaining between them. The CDR3 is CAISDHSYEQYF. CDR3 DNA sequence: TGTGCCATCAGTGACCACTCCTACGAGCAGTACTTC.

This chain joins TRBV6-1 and TRBJ1-2; possible D gene TRBD1, 5 bases. This CDR3 comprises 14 residues. Trimming cost V 6 bases and J 4 bases, with 15 bases left between them. Germline CDR1 is MNHNS and CDR2 is SASEGT. CDR3 DNA: TGTGCCAGCAGGGCAGGGATCCCTATCTATGGCTACACCTTC. It is translated as CASRAGIPIYGYTF.

The gene calls are TRBV6-1 and TRBJ1-1, with no clear D. CDR3 length equals 13 residues. V lost 1 base and J 2 bases, leaving 5 bases between the germline ends. Germline values: CDR1 MNHNS, CDR2 SASEGT. CDR3 DNA sequence: TGTGCCAGCAGTGAAGGCAGAAACACTGAAGCTTTCTTT. Translated, it gives CASSEGRNTEAFF.

The genes are TRBV19 and TRBJ1-1, with D tentatively TRBD1 (5 bases). Trimming shortened V by 6 bases and J by 2 bases, and 25 bases separated the two germline ends. The CDR3 runs to 18 residues. The germline V gene encodes CDR1 LNHDA and CDR2 SQIVND (reference sequence). CDR3: CASRSIFIRDSSNTEAFF. The CDR3 nucleotides are TGTGCCAGTAGATCAATCTTCATTAGGGACTCATCAAACACTGAAGCTTTCTTT.

The rearrangement uses TRBV4-2 and TRBJ1-6; possible D gene TRBD1, 6 bases. CDR3 size: 17 residues. Per the germline V gene, CDR1 is LGHNA and CDR2 is YNFKEQ. Trimming removed 0 bases from V and 6 bases from J, with 15 bases in between. The CDR3: CASSQEGTRTANSPLHF. CDR3 bases: TGTGCCAGCAGCCAAGAAGGGACCCGGACAGCTAATTCACCCCTCCACTTT.

This sequence joins TRBV5-1 and TRBJ2-7; 8 nucleotides agree with TRBD1. Germline CDR1 and CDR2: SGHRS and YFSETQ. V shed 2 bases and J 3 bases; nucleotides not matched to a gene: 4. The CDR3 sequence is 14 residues long. CDR3 nucleotides: TGCGCCAGCAGCTTAGGGACAGGCATCTACGAGCAGTACTTC. Encoded protein: CASSLGTGIYEQYF.

This clone is a singleton in its sample. In DNA, the CDR3 is TGTGCCACCAGCAGGGGAGGGAGTGAAAAACTGTTTTTT. Translated: CATSRGGSEKLFF. This chain links TRBV15 with TRBJ1-4, with unresolved D. Germline V gives CDR1 LNHNV, CDR2 YYDKDF (reference sequence). The CDR3 has 13 residues. Trimming took 3 bases from V and 7 from J, leaving 9 bases between them.

This chain links TRBV5-5 with TRBJ2-5; 10 positions agree with TRBD2. Unmatched junction bases numbered 9, after V lost 4 bases and J lost 0 bases. CDR3 size: 17 residues. Germline CDR1 and CDR2: SGHKS and YYEKEE (reference sequence). CDR3 protein: CASSPSPTSGYQETQYF. For the CDR3, the DNA is TGTGCCAGCAGCCCCAGCCCGACTAGCGGGTACCAAGAGACCCAGTACTTC.

The chain joins TRBV2 to TRBJ2-7; D is ambiguous. The CDR3 sequence is 13 residues long. V lost 7 bases, J lost 3 bases, and 13 bases lay in between. The germline gives CDR1 SNHLY, CDR2 FYNNEI. Here the CDR3 reads CASIVGQGYEQYF. CDR3 nucleotide sequence: TGTGCCAGCATAGTGGGTCAAGGCTACGAGCAGTACTTC.

The chain recombines TRBV5-6 with TRBJ2-3; D is uncertain. V was cut by 4 bases and J by 2 bases, with 8 bases left in between. Per germline, CDR1 SGHDT and CDR2 YYEEEE. The CDR3 is 13 residues long. CDR3 DNA: TGTGCCAGCAGCCCGGCGGTCACAGATACGCAGTATTTT. Its protein product is CASSPAVTDTQYF.

The chain uses TRBV27 and TRBJ1-4; D might be TRBD1 (5 bases). The V gene lost 5 bases and the J gene lost 7 bases, with 14 bases spanning the gap. Per the germline V gene, CDR1 is MNHEY and CDR2 is SMNVEV (reference sequence). The CDR3 consists of 14 residues. CDR3 protein: CASSLTRGGEKLFF. The CDR3 coding sequence is TGTGCCAGCAGTCTTACTAGGGGCGGTGAAAAACTGTTTTTT. The variable domain in full, completed from reference TRBV27 and TRBJ1-4, reads EAQVTQNPRYLITVTGKKLTVTCSQNMNHEYMSWYRQDPGLGLRQIYYSMNVEVTDKGDVPEGYKVSRKEKRNFPLILESPSPNQTSLYFCASSLTRGGEKLFFGSGTQLSVL.

The CDR3 here is CATRSIGYDEQFF. The DNA for the CDR3 is TGTGCCACCAGAAGCATAGGATACGATGAGCAGTTCTTC. The chain employs TRBV15 and TRBJ2-1; D is uncertain. Trimming shortened V by 6 bases and J by 8 bases, and 14 bases separated the two germline ends. CDR1 LNHNV and CDR2 YYDKDF come from the germline V gene (reference sequence). The CDR3 sequence is 13 residues long. Using reference TRBV15 and TRBJ2-1 for the parts outside the CDR3, the full variable domain is DAMVIQNPRYQVTQFGKPVTLSCSQTLNHNVMYWYQQKSSQAPKLLFHYYDKDFNNEADTPDNFQSRRPNTSFCFLDIRSPGLGDTAMYLCATRSIGYDEQFFGPGTRLTVL.

The V call is TRBV7-6, the J call TRBJ1-2, with 9 nucleotides matching TRBD1. The CDR3 runs 14 residues. CDR1 is SGHVS, CDR2 FNYEAQ, per germline. Trimming took 1 base from V and 5 from J; bases not matched to a gene: 2. The CDR3 region is CASSLGGTGYGYTF. For the CDR3, the DNA is TGTGCCAGCAGCTTAGGGGGGACAGGGTATGGCTACACCTTC.

The chain uses TRBV11-1 and TRBJ2-1, with 8 bases identical to TRBD2. The CDR3 consists of 15 residues. Germline trimming cut 5 bases from V and 0 bases from J; bases unmatched to any gene: 3. Germline-derived CDR1 and CDR2 are SGHAT and FQDESV (reference sequence). CDR3 nucleotide sequence: TGTGCCAGCAGCGTGAGCGGGAGCTCCTACAATGAGCAGTTCTTC. It is translated as CASSVSGSSYNEQFF.

This rearrangement joins TRBV5-1 to TRBJ1-1; maybe TRBD1 (5 bases). CDR1 is SGHRS, CDR2 YFSETQ, per germline. The CDR3 extends over 15 amino acids. Trimming took off 0 bases at V and 2 bases at J, with 11 bases between the two ends. CDR3 residues: CASSLGGLANTEAFF. CDR3 sequence (DNA): TGCGCCAGCAGCTTGGGGGGGTTGGCAAACACTGAAGCTTTCTTT.

V is TRBV2 and J is TRBJ2-1; no reliable D call. This CDR3 has 14 amino acids. Deletions cut 8 bases from V and 0 bases from J, with 11 bases between. The germline V gene encodes CDR1 SNHLY and CDR2 FYNNEI. The CDR3 region is CASSSQSSYNEQFF. Written as DNA, the CDR3 is TGTGCCAGCTCCAGCCAAAGCTCCTACAATGAGCAGTTCTTC.